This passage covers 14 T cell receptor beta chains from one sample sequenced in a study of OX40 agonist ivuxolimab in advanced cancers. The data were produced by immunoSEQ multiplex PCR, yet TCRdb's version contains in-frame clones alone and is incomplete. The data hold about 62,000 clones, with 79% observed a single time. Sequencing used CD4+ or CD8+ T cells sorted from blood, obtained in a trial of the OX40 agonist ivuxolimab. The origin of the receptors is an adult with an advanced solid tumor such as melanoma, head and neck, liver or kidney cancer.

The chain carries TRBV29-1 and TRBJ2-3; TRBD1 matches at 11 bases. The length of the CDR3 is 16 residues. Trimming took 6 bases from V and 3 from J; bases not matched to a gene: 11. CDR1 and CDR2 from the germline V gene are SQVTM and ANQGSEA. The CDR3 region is CSVVAGRDRGTDTQYF. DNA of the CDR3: TGCAGCGTCGTCGCCGGCAGGGACAGGGGGACAGATACGCAGTATTTT.

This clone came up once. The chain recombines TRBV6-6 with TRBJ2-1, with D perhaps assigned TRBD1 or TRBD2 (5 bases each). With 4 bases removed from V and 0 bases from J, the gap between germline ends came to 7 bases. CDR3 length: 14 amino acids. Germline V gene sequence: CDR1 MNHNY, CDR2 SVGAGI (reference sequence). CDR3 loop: CASSWGSSYNEQFF. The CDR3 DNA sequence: TGTGCCAGCAGTTGGGGGAGCTCCTACAATGAGCAGTTCTTC.

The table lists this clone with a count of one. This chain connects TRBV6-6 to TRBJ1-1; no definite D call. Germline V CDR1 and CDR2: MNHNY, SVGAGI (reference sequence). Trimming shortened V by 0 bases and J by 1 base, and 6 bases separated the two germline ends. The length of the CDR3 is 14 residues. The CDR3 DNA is TGTGCCAGCAGTTACTCGGCCGAGAACACTGAAGCTTTCTTT. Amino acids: CASSYSAENTEAFF.

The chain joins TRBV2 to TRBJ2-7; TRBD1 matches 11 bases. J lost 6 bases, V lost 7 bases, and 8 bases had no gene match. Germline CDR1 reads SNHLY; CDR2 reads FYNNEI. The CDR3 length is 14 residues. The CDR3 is CASTRDRGFSEQYF. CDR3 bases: TGTGCCAGCACTCGGGACAGGGGGTTTTCCGAGCAGTACTTC.

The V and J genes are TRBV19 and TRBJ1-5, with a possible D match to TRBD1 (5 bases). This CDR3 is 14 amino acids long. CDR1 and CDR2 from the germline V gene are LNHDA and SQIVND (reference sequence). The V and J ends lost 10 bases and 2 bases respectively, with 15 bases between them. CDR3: CATGVGVGNQPQHF. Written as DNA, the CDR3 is TGTGCCACCGGCGTAGGGGTTGGCAATCAGCCCCAGCATTTT.

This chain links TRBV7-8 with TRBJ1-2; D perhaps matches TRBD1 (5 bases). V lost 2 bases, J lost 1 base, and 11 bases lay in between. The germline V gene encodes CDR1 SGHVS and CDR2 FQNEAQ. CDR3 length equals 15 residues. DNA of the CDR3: TGTGCCAGCAGCTTATCGCCAGGGATTAACTATGGCTACACCTTC. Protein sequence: CASSLSPGINYGYTF.

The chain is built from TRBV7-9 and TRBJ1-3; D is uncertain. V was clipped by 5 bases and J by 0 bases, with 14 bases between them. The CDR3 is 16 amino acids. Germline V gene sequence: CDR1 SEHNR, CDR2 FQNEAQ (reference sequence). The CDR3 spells CASSKTLYPSGNTIYF. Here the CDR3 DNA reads TGTGCCAGCAGCAAGACACTTTACCCCTCTGGAAACACCATATATTTT.

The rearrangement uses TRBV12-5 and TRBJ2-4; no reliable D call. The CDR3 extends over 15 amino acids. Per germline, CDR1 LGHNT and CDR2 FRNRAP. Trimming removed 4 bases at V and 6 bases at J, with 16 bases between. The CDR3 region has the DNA TGTGCTAGTGGTTCCTCGACCGAAAAGAGAAACATTCAGTACTTC. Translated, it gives CASGSSTEKRNIQYF.

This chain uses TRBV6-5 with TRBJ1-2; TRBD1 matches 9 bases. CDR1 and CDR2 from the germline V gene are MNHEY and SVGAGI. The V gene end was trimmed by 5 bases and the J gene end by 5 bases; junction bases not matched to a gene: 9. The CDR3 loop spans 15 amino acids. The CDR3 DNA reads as TGTGCCAGCAGTAAGGGACAGGGATACCAATATGGCTACACCTTC. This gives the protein CASSKGQGYQYGYTF.

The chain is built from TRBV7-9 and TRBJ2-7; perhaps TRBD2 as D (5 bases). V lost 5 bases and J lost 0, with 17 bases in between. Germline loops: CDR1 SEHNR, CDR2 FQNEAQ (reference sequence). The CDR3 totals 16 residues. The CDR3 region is CASSKEGAVLSYEQYF. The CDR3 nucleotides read TGTGCCAGCAGCAAAGAGGGTGCAGTCCTCTCCTACGAGCAGTACTTC.

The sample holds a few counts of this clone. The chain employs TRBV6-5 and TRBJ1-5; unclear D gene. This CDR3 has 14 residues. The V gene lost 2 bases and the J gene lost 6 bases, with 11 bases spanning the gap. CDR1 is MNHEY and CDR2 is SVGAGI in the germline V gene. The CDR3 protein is CASSYGRAVQPQHF. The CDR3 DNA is TGTGCCAGCAGTTACGGTAGGGCTGTTCAGCCCCAGCATTTT.

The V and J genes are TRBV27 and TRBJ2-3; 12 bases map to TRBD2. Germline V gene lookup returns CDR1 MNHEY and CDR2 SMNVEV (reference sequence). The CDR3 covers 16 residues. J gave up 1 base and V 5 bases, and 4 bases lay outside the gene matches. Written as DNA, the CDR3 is TGTGCCAGCAGTCCAGGACTAGCGGGACGCACAGATACGCAGTATTTT. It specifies CASSPGLAGRTDTQYF.

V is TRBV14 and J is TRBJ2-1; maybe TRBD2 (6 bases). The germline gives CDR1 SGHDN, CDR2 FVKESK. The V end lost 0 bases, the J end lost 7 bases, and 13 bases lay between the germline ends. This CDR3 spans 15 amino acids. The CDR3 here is CASSQEGLLMNEQFF. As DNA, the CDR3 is TGTGCCAGCAGCCAAGAGGGACTCCTGATGAATGAGCAGTTCTTC.

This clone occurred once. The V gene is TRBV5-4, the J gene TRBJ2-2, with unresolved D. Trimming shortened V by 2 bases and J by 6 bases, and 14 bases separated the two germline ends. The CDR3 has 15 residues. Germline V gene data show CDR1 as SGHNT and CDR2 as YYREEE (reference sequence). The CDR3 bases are TGTGCCAGCAGCTTTAGAAGTAACTCACCCGGGGAGCTGTTTTTT. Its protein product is CASSFRSNSPGELFF.